This TCR beta chain was captured by sequencing in a study of T-cell reconstitution after alpha-beta-depleted transplantation in children. Unique molecular identifiers tagged the TCRbeta library. TCRdb reprocessed the PCR reads via MiXCR and lists one record per CDR3 protein. The table shows about 900,000 distinct CDR3 sequences, with 25% to 30% occurring only once. V was cut by 2 bases and J by 3 bases, with 13 bases left in between. The CDR3 totals 16 residues. Germline CDR1 reads MGHRA; CDR2 reads YSYEKL. The sample in question was PBMCs, mostly from graft donor cells, obtained 360 days after TCRalphabeta/CD19-depleted stem cell transplant. This sequence joins TRBV4-1 and TRBJ1-4, with D tentatively TRBD1 (5 bases). This TCR came from a boy younger than two who had a stem cell transplant for SCID, so the T cells may come from the graft donor. This CDR3 is CASSQPGGAANEKLFF. CDR3 DNA: TGCGCCAGCAGCCAACCGGGAGGGGCGGCTAATGAAAAACTGTTTTTT.